This T cell receptor beta chain was identified in a study of blood T cell repertoires in COVID-19. Sequencing used immunoSEQ multiplex PCR; TCRdb keeps in-frame clones, though not all of them. The profile shows 91,000 or so clones, roughly four fifths of them singletons. The CDR3 contains 13 residues. V gave up 3 bases and J gave up 0 bases, with 5 bases separating them. The material sequenced was peripheral blood. The sequence was collected from a man aged 50 to 59 with active or convalescent COVID-19. The rearrangement joins TRBV12-3 or TRBV12-4 to TRBJ1-1; no firm D call. The CDR3: CASSFSMNTEAFF. The CDR3 coding sequence is TGTGCCAGCAGTTTTTCCATGAACACTGAAGCTTTCTTT.